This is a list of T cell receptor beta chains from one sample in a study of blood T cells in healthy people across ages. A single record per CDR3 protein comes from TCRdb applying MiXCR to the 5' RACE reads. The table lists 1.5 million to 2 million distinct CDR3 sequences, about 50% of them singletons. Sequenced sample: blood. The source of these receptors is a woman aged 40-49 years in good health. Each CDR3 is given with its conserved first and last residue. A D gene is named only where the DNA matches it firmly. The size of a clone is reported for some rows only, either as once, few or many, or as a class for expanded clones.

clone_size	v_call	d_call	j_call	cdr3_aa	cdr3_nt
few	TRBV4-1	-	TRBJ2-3	CASTKLSGEDTQYF	TGCGCCAGCACCAAATTATCAGGGGAAGATACGCAGTATTTT
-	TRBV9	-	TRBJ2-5	CASSPEVSETQYF	TGTGCCAGCAGCCCCGAAGTTTCGGAGACCCAGTACTTC
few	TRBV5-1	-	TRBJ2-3	CASSPSSPVRDTQYF	TGCGCCAGCAGCCCCTCGAGCCCGGTTCGGGATACGCAGTATTTT
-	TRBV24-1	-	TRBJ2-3	CATSKSGGTDTQYF	TGTGCCACCAGTAAGAGCGGTGGAACAGATACGCAGTATTTT
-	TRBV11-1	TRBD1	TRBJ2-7	CASSLGDRAAGYEQYF	TGTGCCAGCAGCTTAGGGGACAGGGCGGCTGGGTACGAGCAGTACTTC
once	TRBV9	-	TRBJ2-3	CASTPLGITDTQYF	TGTGCCAGCACTCCACTGGGGATCACAGATACGCAGTATTTT
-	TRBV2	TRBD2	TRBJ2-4	CASSEAIQAGGSIQYF	TGTGCCAGCAGTGAAGCGATTCAGGCGGGAGGAAGCATTCAGTACTTC
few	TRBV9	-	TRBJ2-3	CASSVLLSTDTQYF	TGTGCCAGCAGCGTACTTCTTAGCACAGATACGCAGTATTTT
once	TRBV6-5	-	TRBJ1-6	CASRAPGRKHNSPLHF	TGTGCCAGCAGGGCTCCCGGACGGAAACATAATTCACCCCTCCACTTT
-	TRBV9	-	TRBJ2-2	CASCVGRATGELFF	TGTGCCAGCTGCGTCGGCAGGGCCACCGGGGAGCTGTTTTTT
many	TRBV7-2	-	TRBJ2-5	CASSLEREETQYF	TGTGCCAGCAGCTTAGAGAGGGAAGAGACCCAGTACTTC
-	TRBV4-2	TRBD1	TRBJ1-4	CASSTRTGLGTNEKLFF	TGTGCCAGCAGCACCCGGACAGGTCTGGGGACAAATGAAAAACTGTTTTTT
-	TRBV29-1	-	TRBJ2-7	CSVLSGREQYF	TGCAGCGTTTTATCGGGCCGGGAGCAGTACTTC
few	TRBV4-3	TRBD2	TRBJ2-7	CASSQDGRGYEQYF	TGCGCCAGCAGCCAAGACGGGAGGGGATACGAGCAGTACTTC
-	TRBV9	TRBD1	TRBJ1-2	CASSVALQGGTTMGYTF	TGTGCCAGCAGCGTCGCCCTACAGGGGGGAACTACTATGGGCTACACCTTC
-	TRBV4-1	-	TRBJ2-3	CASSQRLVGTDTQYF	TGCGCCAGCAGCCAACGACTAGTCGGCACAGATACGCAGTATTTT
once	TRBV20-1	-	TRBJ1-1	CSAHPGTVNTEAFF	TGCAGTGCTCACCCGGGGACGGTGAACACTGAAGCTTTCTTT
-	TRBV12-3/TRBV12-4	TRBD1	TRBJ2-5	CASSSSRDRDQASQYF	TGTGCCAGCAGTTCGTCCCGGGACAGGGACCAAGCGTCCCAGTACTTC
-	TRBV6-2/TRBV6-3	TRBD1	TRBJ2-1	CASSYPKGTGVHEQFF	TGTGCCAGCAGTTACCCAAAAGGTACAGGGGTGCATGAGCAGTTCTTC
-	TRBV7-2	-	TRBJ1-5	CASSLGGWADNQPQHF	TGTGCCAGCAGCTTAGGGGGGTGGGCAGATAATCAGCCCCAGCATTTT
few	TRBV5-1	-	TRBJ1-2	CASSPGGRTDYGYTF	TGCGCCAGCAGCCCCGGGGGGCGAACAGACTATGGCTACACCTTC
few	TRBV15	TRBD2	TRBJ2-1	CATSRELAGGNEQFF	TGTGCCACCAGCAGAGAGCTAGCGGGGGGCAATGAGCAGTTCTTC
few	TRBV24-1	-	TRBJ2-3	CATSDLRLTSSTDTQYF	TGTGCCACCAGTGATTTGAGACTAACCTCTAGCACAGATACGCAGTATTTT
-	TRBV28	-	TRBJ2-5	CASSLLGRPGVFGNEQYF	TGTGCCAGCAGTTTACTAGGGAGGCCCGGGGTATTTGGGAATGAGCAGTACTTC
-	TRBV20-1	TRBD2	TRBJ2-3	CSARSSGTSGVDTQYF	TGCAGTGCTAGATCCTCCGGGACTAGCGGGGTAGATACGCAGTATTTT
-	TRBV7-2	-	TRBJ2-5	CASSLTWQSKTQYF	TGTGCCAGCAGCCTCACATGGCAGAGCAAGACCCAGTACTTC
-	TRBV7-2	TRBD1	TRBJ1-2	CASSFTPGGDRDGYTF	TGTGCCAGCAGCTTCACCCCGGGAGGGGACAGGGATGGCTACACCTTC
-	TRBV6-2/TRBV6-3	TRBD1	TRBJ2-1	CASSTFTGAEQFF	TGTGCCAGCAGTACCTTCACAGGGGCTGAGCAGTTCTTC
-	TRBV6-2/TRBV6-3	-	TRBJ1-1	CASSDAAGGTEAFF	TGTGCCAGCAGTGACGCGGCGGGGGGCACTGAAGCTTTCTTT
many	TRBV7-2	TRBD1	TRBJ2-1	CASSYPRTGYNEQFF	TGTGCCAGCAGTTATCCGCGGACAGGGTACAATGAGCAGTTCTTC
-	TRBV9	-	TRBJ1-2	CASSPRGENYGYTF	TGTGCCAGCAGCCCCCGCGGTGAAAACTATGGCTACACCTTC
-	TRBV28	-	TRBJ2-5	CASSFRFLPIGRPTKEQYF	TGTGCCAGCAGTTTCAGGTTCCTCCCAATAGGCAGACCGACTAAGGAGCAGTACTTC
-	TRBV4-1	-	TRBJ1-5	CASSHGAGANQPQHF	TGCGCCAGCAGCCACGGGGCAGGGGCCAATCAGCCCCAGCATTTT
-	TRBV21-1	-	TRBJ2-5	CASSKARGQGGPEETQYF	TGTGCCAGCAGCAAAGCGCGGGGACAGGGTGGGCCGGAGGAGACCCAGTACTTC
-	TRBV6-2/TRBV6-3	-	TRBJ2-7	CASRRDGMSYEQYF	TGTGCCAGCAGGCGTGACGGGATGTCCTACGAGCAGTACTTC
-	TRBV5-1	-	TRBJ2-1	CASSFDQEHNEQFF	TGCGCCAGCAGCTTTGACCAGGAGCACAATGAGCAGTTCTTC
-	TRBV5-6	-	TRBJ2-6	CASSWGVGSSGANVLTF	TGTGCCAGCAGCTGGGGGGTGGGCAGCTCTGGGGCCAACGTCCTGACTTTC
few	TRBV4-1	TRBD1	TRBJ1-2	CASSQEQGRTYGYTF	TGCGCCAGCAGCCAAGAACAGGGGAGGACCTATGGCTACACCTTC
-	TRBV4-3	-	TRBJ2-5	CASSQRKGGLQETQYF	TGCGCCAGCAGCCAGAGAAAGGGCGGACTTCAAGAGACCCAGTACTTC
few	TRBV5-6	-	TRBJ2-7	CASSESEFPYEQYF	TGTGCCAGCAGCGAATCAGAGTTCCCCTACGAGCAGTACTTC
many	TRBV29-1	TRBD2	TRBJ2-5	CSVPIGLAGQETQYF	TGCAGCGTCCCTATCGGACTAGCGGGGCAGGAGACCCAGTACTTC
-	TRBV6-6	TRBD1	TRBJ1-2	CASSRQGMDYGYTF	TGTGCCAGCAGTAGACAGGGGATGGACTATGGCTACACCTTC
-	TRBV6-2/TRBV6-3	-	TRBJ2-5	CASRNDRGGKETQYF	TGTGCCAGCAGAAACGACAGGGGAGGGAAGGAGACCCAGTACTTC
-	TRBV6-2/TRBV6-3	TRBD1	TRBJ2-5	CAIQSRTGVEETQYF	TGTGCCATTCAAAGTCGGACAGGGGTAGAAGAGACCCAGTACTTC
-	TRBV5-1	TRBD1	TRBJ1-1	CASSLEAPGQGIVLNTEAFF	TGCGCCAGCAGCTTGGAAGCCCCGGGACAGGGAATTGTTCTGAACACTGAAGCTTTCTTT